This TCR beta chain appears in the sequencing data of a study of blood T cell repertoires in COVID-19 (TCRdb year 2020). Study-level background: Collaborator samples came from the United States, Italy and Spain and covered acute and convalescent phases of COVID-19. The material from the prospective study consisted of cDNA or gDNA derived from T cells, B-cell-depleted T cells, or PBMCs. Deeply sampled blood TCRbeta repertoires from subjects exposed to, actively infected with, or recovered from COVID-19 were included in the dataset. A freely available public database, intended as a resource for researchers studying the immune response to SARS-CoV-2, is where the repertoires were released. Samples came from the ongoing ImmuneRACE study (first 160 participants) plus 1,254 subjects from 6 global collaborators. Nearly every sample came with metadata listing a de-identified subject ID, COVID-19 status, age in years and sex. HLA class I and class II types, where available, came from metadata supplied by the sample provider rather than from assay-based typing. What the research found in general, with its limitations: How much clinical and demographic metadata was included differed by source and by participant, and the metadata was provided uncurated.

Each collaborating institution followed its own protocols to collect whole blood in K2EDTA tubes. Collaborator samples were shipped for TCRbeta analysis as frozen whole blood, isolated PBMCs, or DNA extracted from either sample type. Of note for this clone: Its binding antigen is unknown. Base qualities were left out, and no much larger clone turns up one base away.

The immunoSEQ Assay, a bias-controlled multiplex PCR, was used to amplify TCRbeta CDR3 regions from genomic DNA. Per the authors' processing: The number of nucleated cells in each sample was estimated from the amplification of reference gene primers within the assay. To quantify the absolute abundance of each unique TCRbeta CDR3 rearrangement, sequence reads were collapsed and filtered. For each sample, productive Simpson clonality was calculated by taking the square root of Simpson's diversity index across productive rearrangements. In its TCRdb copy, this immuneACCESS table keeps in-frame sequences only and misses some clones. Where compared with another copy, unresolved V genes explain less than half of these, and the others have no known cause. The V and J calls and clone size are taken from that table; D and trimming were inferred from the DNA. In all, the sample holds approximately 300,000 clones, and roughly 91% of those were seen once. 1% of the sample belongs to the ten largest clones.

The sequencing input was peripheral blood. This TCR derives from a man aged 45-65 years with active or convalescent COVID-19.

The DNA is TGCGCCAGCAGCTTGGAAGGGACAGGGGGCATGGGTGGCTACACCTTC. Translation gives CASSLEGTGGMGGYTF. This receptor chain uses TRBV5-1 and TRBJ1-2, with 12 middle bases fitting TRBD1. After removal of 0 bases from V and 7 bases from J, the junction retains 7 bases not matched to a gene. The CDR3 contains 16 residues, cysteine and phenylalanine counted. Only the CDR3 DNA is retained, 48 bases long and in frame from the first base. Reading the germline V gene gives CDR1 SGHRS and CDR2 YFSETQ.